Presented here are 16 T cell receptor beta chains from one specimen sequenced in a study of blood T cell repertoires in COVID-19. Clones were read by immunoSEQ multiplex PCR, and TCRdb kept only the in-frame ones, dropping some. The data show 85,000 to 100,000 clones, about 83% seen once. The sample was peripheral blood. The receptor source for this set is a woman aged 60-70 years with COVID-19, enrolled during active disease.

This chain uses TRBV5-1 with TRBJ1-4; 10 bases align to TRBD1. V lost 4 bases, J lost 6 bases, and 6 bases stayed unmatched. The V gene's germline CDR1 is SGHRS and CDR2 YFSETQ. This CDR3 comprises 15 residues. DNA for the CDR3: TGCGCCAGCAGCGACCCCGGGACAGGGGATGAAAAACTGTTTTTT. Residues: CASSDPGTGDEKLFF.

The chain couples TRBV5-1 to TRBJ2-3, with 7 bases fitting TRBD1. The CDR3 totals 14 residues. V dropped 4 bases and J dropped 4; count of bases not matched to a gene: 6. CDR1 and CDR2 from the germline V gene are SGHRS and YFSETQ. CDR3 sequence (DNA): TGCGCCAGCAGCCGTACAGGGGTTCCAGATACGCAGTATTTT. Translated: CASSRTGVPDTQYF.

This clone was seen a few times. This rearrangement joins TRBV15 to TRBJ1-1, with D unresolved. The germline V and J ends were trimmed by 1 base and 5 bases, with 8 bases remaining between them. This CDR3 spans 13 amino acids. The germline V gene encodes CDR1 LNHNV and CDR2 YYDKDF (reference sequence). CDR3 sequence: CATSRGRRTEAFF. The CDR3 coding sequence is TGTGCCACCAGCAGAGGGAGGCGTACTGAAGCTTTCTTT.

The V and J genes are TRBV9 and TRBJ1-1; D remains ambiguous. The CDR3 extends over 13 amino acids. Germline CDR1 reads SGDLS; CDR2 reads YYNGEE. V lost 2 bases and J lost 1, with 6 bases in between. The CDR3: CASSVESNTEAFF. The CDR3, as DNA: TGTGCCAGCAGCGTTGAGTCGAACACTGAAGCTTTCTTT.

The J gene is TRBJ2-3, the V gene TRBV9; possibly TRBD2 for D (6 bases). The germline V gene encodes CDR1 SGDLS and CDR2 YYNGEE. This CDR3 comprises 17 residues. The V end lost 2 bases, the J end lost 5 bases, and 21 bases lay between the germline ends. CDR3 sequence reads: CASSVEPSRDFGDTQYF. CDR3 DNA: TGTGCCAGCAGCGTCGAACCGTCCAGGGACTTCGGAGATACGCAGTATTTT.

This rearrangement joins TRBV7-2 to TRBJ2-3; D might be TRBD2 (5 bases). Trimming stripped 2 bases from V and 6 bases from J, with 12 bases between. In germline, CDR1 is SGHTA, CDR2 FQGNSA. This CDR3 spans 14 amino acids. Here the CDR3 reads CASSLLAGVDTQYF. The CDR3 coding sequence is TGTGCCAGCAGCTTACTGGCGGGCGTTGATACGCAGTATTTT.

The rearrangement uses TRBV19 and TRBJ1-4; D uncertain. Germline loops: CDR1 LNHDA, CDR2 SQIVND (reference sequence). CDR3 size: 16 residues. Trimming removed 3 bases at V and 0 bases at J, with 11 bases between. The CDR3 is CASSMSTLATNEKLFF. CDR3 nucleotide sequence: TGTGCCAGTAGTATGAGTACGCTTGCAACTAATGAAAAACTGTTTTTT.

This rearrangement joins TRBV19 to TRBJ2-1; D is unclear. The CDR3 length is 12 residues. V was shortened by 4 bases and J by 4 bases, with 5 bases between the two germline ends. Per germline, CDR1 LNHDA and CDR2 SQIVND (reference sequence). CDR3 residues: CASSNRYNEQFF. The CDR3, as DNA: TGTGCCAGTAGTAACAGATACAATGAGCAGTTCTTC.

The V and J genes are TRBV7-9 and TRBJ2-5; TRBD2 matches 14 bases. The CDR3 totals 17 residues. Looked up from germline, CDR1 is SEHNR and CDR2 is FQNEAQ (reference sequence). V lost 1 base and J lost 4; bases outside the gene matches: 5. CDR3 sequence reads: CASSLESGLAGGETQYF. In DNA form, the CDR3 reads TGTGCCAGCAGCTTAGAGTCCGGACTAGCGGGGGGAGAGACCCAGTACTTC.

The chain combines TRBV4-3 with TRBJ2-3; 8 bases align to TRBD1. The junction had 0 bases not matched to a gene; V was cut back by 1 base and J by 3 bases. The CDR3 extends over 14 amino acids. Per germline, CDR1 LGHNA and CDR2 YSLEER. The CDR3, as DNA: TGCGCCAGCAGCCAAGGGACAGGGACAGATACGCAGTATTTT. Its protein is CASSQGTGTDTQYF.

The chain links TRBV7-9 to TRBJ1-6, with D tentatively TRBD1 (5 bases). CDR1 is SEHNR, CDR2 FQNEAQ, per germline (reference sequence). The CDR3 runs to 15 residues. V was pared by 2 bases and J by 8 bases, with 13 bases between. CDR3 region: CASSLMTAKDSPLHF. Here the CDR3 DNA reads TGTGCCAGCAGCTTAATGACAGCAAAGGATTCACCCCTCCACTTT.

The genes are TRBV10-1 and TRBJ2-3; 10 positions match TRBD1. The CDR3 contains 16 residues. With 5 bases clipped from V and 1 base from J, the junction kept 6 bases outside the gene matches. Germline loops: CDR1 WNHNN, CDR2 SYGVQD (reference sequence). The CDR3 spells CASSPDRGLGTDTQYF. CDR3 nucleotide sequence: TGCGCCAGCAGTCCCGACAGGGGGCTTGGCACAGATACGCAGTATTTT.

The J gene is TRBJ2-1, the V gene TRBV7-3, with D possibly matching TRBD2 (5 bases). This CDR3 has 10 residues. Trimming removed 5 bases from V and 9 bases from J, with 5 bases in between. CDR1 is SGHTA and CDR2 is FQGTGA in the germline V gene. CDR3 bases: TGTGCCAGCAGCGGAGGTGAGCAGTTCTTC. Encoded protein: CASSGGEQFF.

The V gene is TRBV18, the J gene TRBJ1-2; perhaps TRBD1 as D (6 bases). Trimming shortened V by 3 bases and J by 1 base, and 15 bases separated the two germline ends. The CDR3 extends over 16 amino acids. In germline, CDR1 is KGHSH, CDR2 LQKENI. Here the CDR3 DNA reads TGTGCCAGCTCACCCCAGCAGGACAGCGATAACTATGGCTACACCTTC. This codes for CASSPQQDSDNYGYTF.

This rearrangement joins TRBV21-1 to TRBJ1-2; no check of the table's D call, TRBD1, against the DNA was made. TRBV21-1 is listed as a pseudogene. The CDR3 covers 14 residues. CDR3 nucleotides: TGTGCCAGCACCCAACAGGGACCCGTGTCTGGCTACACCTTC. As protein: CASTQQGPVSGYTF.

The chain couples TRBV12-3 or TRBV12-4 to TRBJ2-3; maybe TRBD1 (5 bases). The V end was cut by 6 bases, the J end by 4 bases, with 11 bases between. This CDR3 is 13 amino acids long. The CDR3 region has the DNA TGTGCCAGCAGGAAACAGGTTGCAGATACGCAGTATTTT. This encodes CASRKQVADTQYF.